Shown below are 32 T cell receptor beta chains from a single sample sequenced in a study of T cells after yellow fever vaccination. Via MiXCR, TCRdb re-called the 5' RACE reads, giving one row per CDR3 protein. The table has around 60,000 distinct CDR3 sequences, about 5.6% seen once. Sequenced material: PBMCs, either bulk or a sorted T-cell subset (CD4+, CD8+, memory, or dextramer-sorted; not recorded which), taken on the day of the yellow fever booster vaccination. The receptors here all came from a man younger than 35 who received the YFV17D yellow fever vaccine.

This clonotype was observed a few times. This chain uses TRBV4-2 with TRBJ2-7, with 8 bases identical to TRBD2. V lost 1 base to trimming and J lost 3 bases; unmatched junction nucleotides: 5. The CDR3 length is 15 residues. CDR1 LGHNA and CDR2 YNFKEQ come from the germline V gene. The CDR3 bases are TGTGCCAGCAGCCAAGCTGGGACTAGGGACTACGAGCAGTACGTC. Its translation is CASSQAGTRDYEQYV.

This clonotype has a handful of counts. The gene calls are TRBV15 and TRBJ1-2; TRBD1 might be the D (5 bases). The CDR3 runs 14 residues. CDR1 and CDR2 (germline): LNHNV, YYDKDF (reference sequence). With 6 bases removed from V and 4 bases from J, the gap between germline ends came to 15 bases. CDR3 sequence: CATSRGEISYGYTF. Here the CDR3 DNA reads TGTGCCACCAGTCGGGGCGAGATTAGCTATGGCTACACCTTC.

This clonotype was found a few times. The chain joins TRBV7-9 to TRBJ1-1, with unresolved D. From germline, CDR1 is SEHNR and CDR2 FQNEAQ (reference sequence). The V and J ends lost 5 bases and 0 bases respectively, with 16 bases between them. The length of the CDR3 is 16 residues. DNA for the CDR3: TGTGCCAGCAGCCCAAGGCCTGCTGTCATGAACACTGAAGCTTTCTTT. Translation gives CASSPRPAVMNTEAFF. The entire variable domain, with the rest obtained from reference TRBV7-9 and TRBJ1-1, is as follows: DTGVSQNPRHKITKRGQNVTFRCDPISEHNRLYWYRQTLGQGPEFLTYFQNEAQLEKSRLLSDRFSAERPKGSFSTLEIQRTEQGDSAMYLCASSPRPAVMNTEAFFGQGTRLTVV.

This chain connects TRBV12-3 or TRBV12-4 to TRBJ2-6, with D tentatively TRBD2 (5 bases). This CDR3 is 19 amino acids long. V was pared by 5 bases and J by 2 bases, with 22 bases between. CDR3 nucleotide sequence: TGTGCCAGCAGTCCTAGCTTCGGGCTCCCTATTACTGGGGCCAACGTCCTGACTTTC. Translated, it gives CASSPSFGLPITGANVLTF.

The J gene is TRBJ1-2, the V gene TRBV30, with unresolved D. This CDR3 is 13 amino acids long. Between the trimmed V and J ends, which lost 3 bases and 4 bases, there was a span of 12 bases. Germline assignment: CDR1 GTSNPN and CDR2 SVGIG (reference sequence). CDR3 loop: CAWSHLPFYGYTF. The CDR3 DNA reads as TGTGCCTGGAGCCACCTGCCGTTCTATGGCTACACCTTC.

This clonotype was seen at least ten times. CDR3: CASSYSGGGEQYV. The CDR3 coding sequence is TGTGCCAGCAGTTACTCTGGGGGTGGCGAGCAGTACGTC. The chain uses TRBV6-2 or TRBV6-3 and TRBJ2-7; D is tentatively TRBD1 or TRBD2 (5 bases each). The V end was cut by 0 bases, the J end by 6 bases, with 9 bases between. CDR1 and CDR2 from the germline V gene are MNHEY and SVGEGT. CDR3 length: 13 amino acids.

The chain is built from TRBV30 and TRBJ1-1, with a possible D match to TRBD1 (5 bases). The CDR3 has 14 amino acids. Germline values: CDR1 GTSNPN, CDR2 SVGIG (reference sequence). V lost 5 bases to trimming and J lost 1 base, with 14 bases between them. The CDR3 sequence: CAWEWGRQNTEAFF. The CDR3 DNA sequence: TGTGCCTGGGAGTGGGGCAGACAGAACACTGAAGCTTTCTTT.

This clonotype was detected ten times or more. This chain uses TRBV19 with TRBJ1-1; D may be TRBD1 (5 bases). The CDR3 runs 15 residues. V lost 11 bases to trimming and J lost 13 bases, with 32 bases between them. From germline, CDR1 is LNHDA and CDR2 SQIVND (reference sequence). In DNA form, the CDR3 reads TGTGCCCGGCAAAGGGGCGAGCCCACCAACGTCTCGAGTTTCTTT. Protein: CARQRGEPTNVSSFF.

This clonotype has a count of ten or more. The genes are TRBV6-5 and TRBJ2-6, with 7 bases fitting TRBD1. Germline assignment: CDR1 MNHEY and CDR2 SVGAGI. The CDR3 sequence is 14 residues long. Trimming at V came to 10 bases and at J to 4 bases, leaving 7 bases not matched to a gene. This CDR3 reads CATLRGLGANVLTF. The CDR3 coding sequence is TGTGCCACCCTGAGGGGGCTAGGGGCCAACGTCCTGACTTTC.

This clonotype was detected many times. The chain recombines TRBV24-1 with TRBJ2-3; TRBD2 matches at 7 bases. This CDR3 region has 14 residues. CDR1 is KGHDR, CDR2 SFDVKD, per germline. The J segment lost 6 bases and the V segment lost 5 bases, leaving 7 bases of the junction unmatched. The CDR3 loop is CATSGPRGRDTQYF. The CDR3 nucleotides read TGTGCCACCAGTGGCCCGCGGGGGAGGGATACGCAGTATTTT.

The V gene is TRBV6-1, the J gene TRBJ1-1; D ambiguous. The CDR3 extends over 14 amino acids. Germline CDR1 reads MNHNS; CDR2 reads SASEGT. V lost 2 bases to trimming and J lost 1 base, with 8 bases between them. CDR3: CASSEIGPNTEAFF. The CDR3 region has the DNA TGTGCCAGCAGTGAAATAGGTCCGAACACTGAAGCTTTCTTT.

This clonotype was counted between two and nine times. The chain combines TRBV25-1 with TRBJ2-5; 7 positions agree with TRBD1. V gave up 0 bases and J gave up 3 bases; unmatched junction bases: 19. Germline loops: CDR1 MGHDK, CDR2 SYGVNS. There are 20 residues in the CDR3. For the CDR3, the DNA is TGTGCCAGCAGTGAATATTTTTTACCCGTCACCCCCGGGACAGAAGAGACCCAGTACTTC. It translates to CASSEYFLPVTPGTEETQYF.

In its sample, this clonotype was seen many times. The chain joins TRBV20-1 to TRBJ2-7, with D possibly being TRBD2 (5 bases). The CDR3 is 13 residues long. The germline V gene encodes CDR1 DFQATT and CDR2 SNEGSKA (reference sequence). The V and J ends lost 3 bases and 3 bases respectively, with 12 bases between them. The CDR3 sequence: CSASSGGVYEQYV. The DNA of the CDR3 is TGCAGTGCTAGTTCCGGAGGAGTCTACGAGCAGTACGTC.

The chain combines TRBV28 with TRBJ2-3, with TRBD2 matching 13 bases. Germline V gene sequence: CDR1 MDHEN, CDR2 SYDVKM. The V segment lost 4 bases and the J segment 0 bases; nucleotides outside the gene matches: 10. This CDR3 is built from 19 residues. The chain's CDR3 is CASSSPRLAGGGSTDTQYF. CDR3 DNA sequence: TGTGCCAGCAGTTCGCCCAGACTAGCGGGGGGCGGGAGCACAGATACGCAGTATTTT.

This clonotype came up a few times. The J gene is TRBJ2-5, the V gene TRBV5-1, with TRBD2 matching 10 bases. There are 17 residues in the CDR3. CDR1 and CDR2 (germline): SGHRS, YFSETQ. J was trimmed by 0 bases and V by 0 bases; bases with no gene match: 5. The CDR3: CASSLVGTSDYQETQYF. The CDR3 coding sequence is TGCGCCAGCAGCTTGGTCGGGACTAGCGACTACCAAGAGACCCAGTACTTC.

There are many counts of this clonotype. This chain joins TRBV19 and TRBJ2-1; D might be TRBD1 (5 bases). The germline V gene encodes CDR1 LNHDA and CDR2 SQIVND (reference sequence). V shed 5 bases and J shed 4 bases, with 9 bases lying between them. The CDR3 has 13 amino acids. As DNA, the CDR3 is TGTGCCAGTAGTTTGACAGATTACAATGAGCAGTTCTTC. Encoded protein: CASSLTDYNEQFF.

This clonotype appeared a few times. V and J are TRBV5-6 and TRBJ2-6; D possibly corresponds to TRBD2 (5 bases). V was pared by 4 bases and J by 0 bases, with 14 bases between. The CDR3 loop spans 17 amino acids. Per germline, CDR1 SGHDT and CDR2 YYEEEE. CDR3 loop: CASSLWELISGANVLTF. Here the CDR3 DNA reads TGTGCCAGCAGCCTATGGGAGCTAATCTCTGGGGCCAACGTCCTGACTTTC.

The chain carries TRBV20-1 and TRBJ1-2; possibly TRBD1 for D (5 bases). The CDR3 has 14 residues. Between the trimmed V and J ends, which lost 4 bases and 4 bases, there was a span of 16 bases. Looked up from germline, CDR1 is DFQATT and CDR2 is SNEGSKA (reference sequence). CDR3 nucleotides: TGCAGTGCTACGCCGGGGCCTAGGGGCTATGGCTACACCTTC. It codes for CSATPGPRGYGYTF.

This clonotype was seen many times. The chain is built from TRBV27 and TRBJ1-2; D remains unclear. Germline CDR1 MNHEY, CDR2 SMNVEV (reference sequence). Trimming pared 1 base from V and 2 bases from J, leaving 11 bases between. This CDR3 spans 15 amino acids. The CDR3 DNA follows: TGTGCCAGCAGTTTATGGGGAAGGTCGAACTATGGCTACACCTTC. Translating gives CASSLWGRSNYGYTF.

The rearrangement uses TRBV7-9 and TRBJ2-7; D unresolved. Trimming took off 6 bases at V and 6 bases at J, with 6 bases between the two ends. The germline V gene encodes CDR1 SEHNR and CDR2 FQNEAQ (reference sequence). CDR3 length equals 10 residues. The DNA for the CDR3 is TGTGCCAGCAGGGGCAGCGAGCAGTACTTC. Translating gives CASRGSEQYF.

In the case of this clonotype: A much larger clone lies one base from this, so it may be a read error. The DNA for the CDR3 is TGCGCCAGCAGCCAGGAAGGACTAGCGGGGCGGGTTGAGCAGTTCTTC. Its translation is CASSQEGLAGRVEQFF. V is TRBV4-3 and J is TRBJ2-1, with TRBD2 matching 12 bases. This CDR3 spans 16 amino acids. Germline V gene data show CDR1 as LGHNA and CDR2 as YSLEER. After removal of 3 bases from V and 9 bases from J, the junction contained 9 bases not matched to a gene.

This clonotype appeared a few times. This chain links TRBV7-6 with TRBJ1-3, with 8 nucleotides matching TRBD1. Germline V gene sequence: CDR1 SGHVS, CDR2 FNYEAQ. The CDR3 runs 14 residues. The J segment lost 4 bases and the V segment lost 4 bases, leaving 3 bases of the junction unmatched. CDR3 bases: TGTGCCAGCAGCTCAGGGGGCTTGGGAAACACCATATATTTT. This encodes CASSSGGLGNTIYF.

The chain recombines TRBV6-6 with TRBJ2-3; D uncertain. The CDR3 spans 12 residues. V was shortened by 7 bases and J by 5 bases, with 10 bases between the two germline ends. Germline V gene lookup returns CDR1 MNHNY and CDR2 SVGAGI (reference sequence). The CDR3 coding sequence is TGTGCCAGCACCATTACTGGAGATACGCAGTATTTT. This sequence encodes CASTITGDTQYF.

The J gene is TRBJ2-1, the V gene TRBV7-3, with D perhaps TRBD2 (6 bases). The CDR3 spans 14 residues. Trimming took off 5 bases at V and 6 bases at J, with 14 bases between the two ends. Looked up from germline, CDR1 is SGHTA and CDR2 is FQGTGA. CDR3 in DNA: TGTGCCAGCAGCCCACCTTTTAGCGGCAATGAGCAGTTCTTC. Amino acids: CASSPPFSGNEQFF. Variable domain in full (rest from reference TRBV7-3 and TRBJ2-1): GAGVSQTPSNKVTEKGKYVELRCDPISGHTALYWYRQSLGQGPEFLIYFQGTGAADDSGLPNDRFFAVRPEGSVSTLKIQRTERGDSAVYLCASSPPFSGNEQFFGPGTRLTVL.

The chain recombines TRBV12-3 or TRBV12-4 with TRBJ2-7, with 10 bases aligning to TRBD1. The CDR3 is 15 amino acids. V gave up 4 bases and J gave up 6 bases; unmatched junction bases: 9. CDR3 bases: TGTGCCAGCAGTTCGGGACCGGGACAGGGGACCGAGCAGTACTTC. It encodes CASSSGPGQGTEQYF.

This clonotype was counted ten times or more. The V and J genes are TRBV7-6 and TRBJ2-1; D uncertain. Deletions cut 1 base from V and 0 bases from J, with 10 bases between. The CDR3 covers 16 residues. From germline, CDR1 is SGHVS and CDR2 FNYEAQ. CDR3 sequence (DNA): TGTGCCAGCAGCTTAGGGGCTACCAGCTCCTACAATGAGCAGTTCTTC. This gives the protein CASSLGATSSYNEQFF.

The chain is built from TRBV4-1 and TRBJ2-1; no reliable D call. V dropped 4 bases and J dropped 4 bases, with 20 bases sitting between them. The V gene's germline CDR1 is MGHRA and CDR2 YSYEKL. The CDR3 spans 17 residues. The chain's CDR3 is CASSPDPARWLYNEQFF. For the CDR3, the DNA is TGCGCCAGCAGCCCTGACCCGGCAAGATGGCTTTACAATGAGCAGTTCTTC.

This clonotype came up many times. This sequence joins TRBV6-2 or TRBV6-3 and TRBJ2-2; TRBD1 aligns across 8 bases. This CDR3 has 15 amino acids. Germline CDR1 and CDR2: MNHEY and SVGEGT. With 5 bases clipped from V and 1 base from J, the junction kept 3 bases outside the gene matches. CDR3 bases: TGTGCCAGCAGTAGGACAGGGAGGAACACCGGGGAGCTGTTTTTT. This translates into CASSRTGRNTGELFF.

This clonotype was observed a few times. The rearrangement links TRBV5-1 to TRBJ2-1; D is unresolved. The V end was cut by 7 bases, the J end by 0 bases, with 11 bases between. From germline, CDR1 is SGHRS and CDR2 YFSETQ. This CDR3 is built from 14 residues. CDR3 amino acids: CASGVRSSYNEQFF. The CDR3 coding sequence is TGCGCCAGCGGGGTCAGGAGCTCCTACAATGAGCAGTTCTTC.

This clonotype was observed a handful of times. V usage is TRBV25-1 and J usage is TRBJ1-1; the match to TRBD1 covers 8 bases. The CDR3 covers 13 residues. Germline CDR1 reads MGHDK; CDR2 reads SYGVNS. V lost 8 bases to trimming and J lost 6 bases; unmatched junction nucleotides: 8. The CDR3 here is CASGTGGYAEAFF. DNA for the CDR3: TGTGCCAGCGGTACAGGGGGGTACGCTGAAGCTTTCTTT.

This clonotype was counted many times. The genes are TRBV6-6 and TRBJ2-3; D possibly corresponds to TRBD2 (5 bases). Per germline, CDR1 MNHNY and CDR2 SVGAGI (reference sequence). The V and J ends lost 6 bases and 3 bases respectively, with 16 bases between them. There are 15 residues in the CDR3. CDR3: CASRFLSLATDTQYF. DNA of the CDR3: TGTGCCAGCAGGTTTTTATCGTTAGCGACAGATACGCAGTATTTT.

This clonotype has a count of ten or more. This sequence joins TRBV24-1 and TRBJ2-3, with D possibly being TRBD1 or TRBD2 (6 bases each). The CDR3 contains 12 residues. Germline V gene lookup returns CDR1 KGHDR and CDR2 SFDVKD. V was shortened by 9 bases and J by 5 bases, with 11 bases between the two germline ends. The DNA for the CDR3 is TGTGCCACCCGGGGGCCTGGAGATACGCAGTATTTT. Translating gives CATRGPGDTQYF.